The rows below give T cell receptor beta chains drawn from one sample of a study of T cell clusters in autoimmune cytopenias. For each CDR3 protein, TCRdb gives one entry from its re-call of the multiplex PCR reads, without DNA. The sample features 6,500 to 7,500 distinct CDR3 sequences, with about 17% in its top ten. Sequenced input: peripheral blood. These receptors were collected from a human donor with an autoimmune cytopenia or autoimmune hepatitis (not recorded which). Each CDR3 is given with its conserved first and last residue. Fields, in order: V gene, clone size, J gene, CDR3 protein. Not every row has a clone size; where given, it reads once, few, many or a size class.

V: TRBV6-1
size: -
J: TRBJ2-3
CDR3: CASLAGGSTDTQYF

V: TRBV6-1
size: medium-sized
J: TRBJ2-7
CDR3: CASRGQGADEQYF

V: TRBV11-1
size: -
J: TRBJ2-3
CDR3: CASSLEASGSAYGDTQYF

V: TRBV15
size: medium-sized
J: TRBJ2-5
CDR3: CATSSQGTIPPPQQETQYF

V: TRBV19
size: medium-sized
J: TRBJ2-3
CDR3: CASSTRQSTDTQYF

V: TRBV30
size: -
J: TRBJ1-5
CDR3: CAWSVGSVGSYQPQHF

V: TRBV11-1
size: -
J: TRBJ2-5
CDR3: CASTGRGGQDTQYF

V: TRBV12-3/TRBV12-4
size: -
J: TRBJ2-7
CDR3: CASSFDPEDEQYF

V: TRBV5-4
size: -
J: TRBJ2-1
CDR3: CASSLALTSGDNEQFF

V: TRBV15
size: medium-sized
J: TRBJ2-3
CDR3: CATRPTLAGRPGDTQYF

V: TRBV10-3
size: -
J: TRBJ2-3
CDR3: CAISESLAGGGDTQYF

V: TRBV15
size: -
J: TRBJ1-3
CDR3: CATSRGAGSGNTIYF

V: TRBV5-6
size: -
J: TRBJ1-4
CDR3: CASSFYRETEKLFF

V: TRBV18
size: -
J: TRBJ1-1
CDR3: CASSPLGRNTEAFF

V: TRBV29-1
size: large
J: TRBJ2-6
CDR3: CSVEGLFSGANVLTF

V: TRBV6-1
size: -
J: TRBJ1-2
CDR3: CASSPGTPPYGYTF

V: TRBV19
size: medium-sized
J: TRBJ2-5
CDR3: CASTSDATGQETQYF

V: TRBV6-5
size: -
J: TRBJ1-2
CDR3: CASRYTGGSNYGYTF

V: TRBV19
size: medium-sized
J: TRBJ2-3
CDR3: CASSIMGGSEHTQYF

V: TRBV6-5
size: -
J: TRBJ2-7
CDR3: CASRRRPEDEQYF

V: TRBV29-1
size: -
J: TRBJ1-1
CDR3: CSASGGNTEAFF

V: TRBV6-1
size: -
J: TRBJ2-1
CDR3: CASGSESSYNEQFF

V: TRBV5-6
size: medium-sized
J: TRBJ2-3
CDR3: CASSWGHEGTDTQYF

V: TRBV5-6
size: medium-sized
J: TRBJ2-7
CDR3: CASSTGLNYEQYF

V: TRBV7-3
size: -
J: TRBJ1-1
CDR3: CASSSQGDTEAFF

V: TRBV27
size: -
J: TRBJ2-5
CDR3: CASSPPGTGRETQYF

V: TRBV12-3/TRBV12-4
size: -
J: TRBJ1-5
CDR3: CASSLPPTGGEIQPQHF

V: TRBV5-1
size: -
J: TRBJ2-3
CDR3: CASSLEVTGSTDTQYF

V: TRBV29-1
size: medium-sized
J: TRBJ2-5
CDR3: CSALEEGETQYF

V: TRBV19
size: -
J: TRBJ1-4
CDR3: CASRGGDEKLFF

V: TRBV6-5
size: -
J: TRBJ2-3
CDR3: CASSYNSRGTSGGGTQYF

V: TRBV12-3/TRBV12-4
size: -
J: TRBJ2-5
CDR3: CASSLAQFGLGGQETQYF

V: TRBV18
size: -
J: TRBJ2-6
CDR3: CASSHADRGSSGANVLTF

V: TRBV6-1
size: medium-sized
J: TRBJ2-1
CDR3: CASSIRGASGGLYNEQFF

V: TRBV12-3/TRBV12-4
size: -
J: TRBJ2-7
CDR3: CASSPTSGAYEQYF

V: TRBV12-3/TRBV12-4
size: -
J: TRBJ1-4
CDR3: CASRQGSNEKLFF

V: TRBV7-6
size: -
J: TRBJ1-5
CDR3: CASSLRQGGNQPQHF

V: TRBV11-1
size: medium-sized
J: TRBJ2-1
CDR3: CASSLGTSGRRRGNEQFF

V: TRBV5-6
size: -
J: TRBJ2-7
CDR3: CASSPLSSSWADEQYF

V: TRBV29-1
size: medium-sized
J: TRBJ2-3
CDR3: CSGSSGASTDTQYF

V: TRBV19
size: -
J: TRBJ1-5
CDR3: CASSSGQGNQPQHF

V: TRBV6-6
size: -
J: TRBJ2-3
CDR3: CATRTSGRSSDTQYF

V: TRBV6-1
size: -
J: TRBJ2-3
CDR3: CASSAQLGRGTDTQYF

V: TRBV5-1
size: -
J: TRBJ2-2
CDR3: CASSLGNTGELFF

V: TRBV12-3/TRBV12-4
size: -
J: TRBJ2-1
CDR3: CASSFLDEQFF

V: TRBV7-9
size: medium-sized
J: TRBJ2-2
CDR3: CASSFRTSGVNTGELFF

V: TRBV6-5
size: medium-sized
J: TRBJ2-1
CDR3: CASTQGGREQFF

V: TRBV5-4
size: medium-sized
J: TRBJ2-3
CDR3: CASRPTSDTDTQYF

V: TRBV5-6
size: -
J: TRBJ2-7
CDR3: CASTQASVGSYEQYF

V: TRBV29-1
size: -
J: TRBJ1-1
CDR3: CSVEGSAPFPRGLRAFF

V: TRBV12-3/TRBV12-4
size: -
J: TRBJ1-2
CDR3: CASTLNQNYGYTF